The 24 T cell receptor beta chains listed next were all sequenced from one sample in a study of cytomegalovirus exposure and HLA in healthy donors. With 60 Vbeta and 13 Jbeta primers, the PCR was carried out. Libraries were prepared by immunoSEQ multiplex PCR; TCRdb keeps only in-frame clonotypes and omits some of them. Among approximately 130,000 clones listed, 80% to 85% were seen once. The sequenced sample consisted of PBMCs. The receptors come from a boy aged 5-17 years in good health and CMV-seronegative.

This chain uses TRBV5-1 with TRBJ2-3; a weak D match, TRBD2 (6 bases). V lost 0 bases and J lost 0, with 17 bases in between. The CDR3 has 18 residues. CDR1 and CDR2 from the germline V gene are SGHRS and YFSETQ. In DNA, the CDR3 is TGCGCCAGCAGCTTGGAGGCGGGAACACTTTTAAGCACAGATACGCAGTATTTT. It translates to CASSLEAGTLLSTDTQYF.

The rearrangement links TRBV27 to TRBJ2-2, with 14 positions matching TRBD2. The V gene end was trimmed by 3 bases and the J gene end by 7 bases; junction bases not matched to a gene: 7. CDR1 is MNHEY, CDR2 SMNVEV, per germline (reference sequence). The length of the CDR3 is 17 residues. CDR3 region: CASSFGTSGSFVGELFF. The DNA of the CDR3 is TGTGCCAGCAGTTTTGGGACTAGCGGGAGTTTTGTCGGGGAGCTGTTTTTT.

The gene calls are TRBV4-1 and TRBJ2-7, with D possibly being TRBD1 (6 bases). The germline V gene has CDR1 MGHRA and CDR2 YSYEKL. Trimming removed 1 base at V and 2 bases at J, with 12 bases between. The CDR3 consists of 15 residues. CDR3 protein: CASSQGGTLTYEQYF. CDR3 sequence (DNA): TGCGCCAGCAGCCAAGGGGGGACACTAACCTACGAGCAGTACTTC.

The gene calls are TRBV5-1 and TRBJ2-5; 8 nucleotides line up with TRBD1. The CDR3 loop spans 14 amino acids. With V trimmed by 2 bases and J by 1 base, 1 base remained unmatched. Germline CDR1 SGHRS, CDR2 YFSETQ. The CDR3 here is CASSLGQGQETQYF. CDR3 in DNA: TGCGCCAGCAGCTTAGGACAGGGCCAAGAGACCCAGTACTTC.

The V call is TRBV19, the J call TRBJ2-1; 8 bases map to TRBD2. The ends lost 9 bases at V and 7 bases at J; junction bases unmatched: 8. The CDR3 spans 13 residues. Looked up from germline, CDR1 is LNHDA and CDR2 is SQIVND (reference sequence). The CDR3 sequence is CASEETGGNEQFF. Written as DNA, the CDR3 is TGTGCCAGCGAGGAGACGGGGGGGAATGAGCAGTTCTTC. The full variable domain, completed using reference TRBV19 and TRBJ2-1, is DGGITQSPKYLFRKEGQNVTLSCEQNLNHDAMYWYRQDPGQGLRLIYYSQIVNDFQKGDIAEGYSVSREKKESFPLTVTSAQKNPTAFYLCASEETGGNEQFFGPGTRLTVL.

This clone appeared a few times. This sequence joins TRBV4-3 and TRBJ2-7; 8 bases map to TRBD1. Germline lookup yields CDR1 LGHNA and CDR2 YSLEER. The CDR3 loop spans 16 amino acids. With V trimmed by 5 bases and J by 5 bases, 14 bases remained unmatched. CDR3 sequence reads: CASSYSKVRGQNEQYF. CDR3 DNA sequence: TGCGCCAGCAGCTACTCCAAGGTCAGGGGGCAGAACGAGCAGTACTTC.

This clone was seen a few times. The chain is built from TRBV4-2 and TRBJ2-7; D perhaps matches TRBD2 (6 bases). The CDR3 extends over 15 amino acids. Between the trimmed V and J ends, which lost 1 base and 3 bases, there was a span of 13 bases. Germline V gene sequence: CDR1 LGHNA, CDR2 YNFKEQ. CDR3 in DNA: TGTGCCAGCAGCCAAGGGATAGCGGAGAACTACGAGCAGTACTTC. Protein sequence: CASSQGIAENYEQYF.

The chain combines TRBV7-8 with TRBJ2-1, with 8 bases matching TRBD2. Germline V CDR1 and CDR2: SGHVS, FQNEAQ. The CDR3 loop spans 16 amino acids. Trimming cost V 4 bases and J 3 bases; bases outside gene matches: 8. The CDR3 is CASSSLAGRNYNEQFF. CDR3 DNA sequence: TGTGCCAGCAGCTCATTAGCGGGAAGGAACTACAATGAGCAGTTCTTC. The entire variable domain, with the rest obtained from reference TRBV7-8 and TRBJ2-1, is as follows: GAGVSQSPRYKVAKRGQDVALRCDPISGHVSLFWYQQALGQGPEFLTYFQNEAQLDKSGLPSDRFFAERPEGSVSTLKIQRTQQEDSAVYLCASSSLAGRNYNEQFFGPGTRLTVL.

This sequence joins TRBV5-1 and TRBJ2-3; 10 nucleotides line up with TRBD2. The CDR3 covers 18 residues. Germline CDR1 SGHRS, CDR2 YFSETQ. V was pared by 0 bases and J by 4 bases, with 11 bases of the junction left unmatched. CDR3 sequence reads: CASSLALAGGSPPDTQYF. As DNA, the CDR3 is TGCGCCAGCAGCTTGGCATTAGCGGGAGGAAGTCCCCCAGATACGCAGTATTTT. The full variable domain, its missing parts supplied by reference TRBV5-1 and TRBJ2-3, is KAGVTQTPRYLIKTRGQQVTLSCSPISGHRSVSWYQQTPGQGLQFLFEYFSETQRNKGNFPGRFSGRQFSNSRSEMNVSTLELGDSALYLCASSLALAGGSPPDTQYFGPGTRLTVL.

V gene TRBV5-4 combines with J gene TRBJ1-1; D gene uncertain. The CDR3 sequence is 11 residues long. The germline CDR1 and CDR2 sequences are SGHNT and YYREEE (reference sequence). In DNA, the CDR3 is TGTGTGGCCCGGCGGGGCACTGAAGCTTTCTTT. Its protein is CVARRGTEAFF.

CDR3 sequence (DNA): TGCGCCAGCAGCCAAAGACCGGGGGAGCAGTACTTC. Protein: CASSQRPGEQYF. The chain carries TRBV4-3 and TRBJ2-7, with D tentatively TRBD2 (5 bases). The CDR3 consists of 12 residues. Germline CDR1 and CDR2: LGHNA and YSLEER. The ends were cut back, 2 bases at V and 7 bases at J, with 9 bases in the middle.

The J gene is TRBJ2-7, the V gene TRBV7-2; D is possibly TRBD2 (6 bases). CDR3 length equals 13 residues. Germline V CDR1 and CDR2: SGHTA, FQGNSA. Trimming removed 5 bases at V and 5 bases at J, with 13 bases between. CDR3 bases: TGTGCCAGCAGCCCCTCGGGGGACCACGAGCAGTACTTC. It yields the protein CASSPSGDHEQYF.

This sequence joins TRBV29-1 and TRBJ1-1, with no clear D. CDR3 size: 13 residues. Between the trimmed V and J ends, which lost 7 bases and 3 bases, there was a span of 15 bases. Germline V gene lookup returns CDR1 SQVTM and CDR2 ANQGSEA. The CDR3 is CSGIDRRDTEAFF. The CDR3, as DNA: TGCAGCGGAATTGATCGGAGGGACACTGAAGCTTTCTTT. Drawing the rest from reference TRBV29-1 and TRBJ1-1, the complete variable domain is SAVISQKPSRDICQRGTSLTIQCQVDSQVTMMFWYRQQPGQSLTLIATANQGSEATYESGFVIDKFPISRPNLTFSTLTVSNMSPEDSSIYLCSGIDRRDTEAFFGQGTRLTVV.

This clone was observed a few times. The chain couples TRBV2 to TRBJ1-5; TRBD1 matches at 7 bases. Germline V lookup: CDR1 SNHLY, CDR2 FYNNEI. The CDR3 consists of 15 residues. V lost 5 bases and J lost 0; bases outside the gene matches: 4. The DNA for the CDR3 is TGTGCCAGCAGTATGGACAGGACTAGCAATCAGCCCCAGCATTTT. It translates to CASSMDRTSNQPQHF.

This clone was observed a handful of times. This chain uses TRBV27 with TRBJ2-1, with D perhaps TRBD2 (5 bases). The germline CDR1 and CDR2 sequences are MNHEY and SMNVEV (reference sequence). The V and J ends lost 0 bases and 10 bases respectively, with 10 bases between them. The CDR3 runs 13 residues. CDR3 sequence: CASSLSSGQEQFF. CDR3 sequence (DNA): TGTGCCAGCAGTTTATCCAGCGGCCAGGAGCAGTTCTTC.

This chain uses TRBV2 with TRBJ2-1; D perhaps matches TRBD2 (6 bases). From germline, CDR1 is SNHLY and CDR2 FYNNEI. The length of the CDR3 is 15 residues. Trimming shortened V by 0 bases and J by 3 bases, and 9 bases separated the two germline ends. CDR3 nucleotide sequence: TGTGCCAGCAGTGAAGCCGGCGGGATCTACAATGAGCAGTTCTTC. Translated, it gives CASSEAGGIYNEQFF.

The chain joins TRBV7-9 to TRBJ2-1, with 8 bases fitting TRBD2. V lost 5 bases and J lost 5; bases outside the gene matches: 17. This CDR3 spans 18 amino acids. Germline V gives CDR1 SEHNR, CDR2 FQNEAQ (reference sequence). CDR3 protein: CASSPTAGIAGSHNEQFF. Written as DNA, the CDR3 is TGTGCCAGCAGCCCCACTGCGGGGATAGCGGGATCCCACAATGAGCAGTTCTTC.

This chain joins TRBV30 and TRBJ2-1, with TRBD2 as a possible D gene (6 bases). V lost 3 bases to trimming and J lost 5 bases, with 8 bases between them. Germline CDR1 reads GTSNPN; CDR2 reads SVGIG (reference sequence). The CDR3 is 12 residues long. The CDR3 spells CAWRGEDNEQFF. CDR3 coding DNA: TGTGCCTGGAGAGGGGAGGACAATGAGCAGTTCTTC.

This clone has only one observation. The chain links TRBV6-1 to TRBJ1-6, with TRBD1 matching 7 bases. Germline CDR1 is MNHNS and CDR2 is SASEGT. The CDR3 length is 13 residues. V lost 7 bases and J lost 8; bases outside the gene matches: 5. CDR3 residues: CASKTGLDSPLHF. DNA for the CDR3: TGTGCCAGCAAGACAGGGCTGGATTCACCCCTCCACTTT.

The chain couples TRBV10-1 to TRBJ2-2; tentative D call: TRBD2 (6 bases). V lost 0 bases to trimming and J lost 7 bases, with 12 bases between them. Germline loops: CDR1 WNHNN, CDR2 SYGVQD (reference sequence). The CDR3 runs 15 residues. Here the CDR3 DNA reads TGCGCCAGCAGTGAGTCCGGGACTCAAAGCGGGGAGCTGTTTTTT. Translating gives CASSESGTQSGELFF.

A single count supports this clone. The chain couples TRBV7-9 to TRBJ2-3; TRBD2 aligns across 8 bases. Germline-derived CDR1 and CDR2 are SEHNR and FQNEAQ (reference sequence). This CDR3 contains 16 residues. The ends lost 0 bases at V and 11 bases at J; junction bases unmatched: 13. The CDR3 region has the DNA TGTGCCAGCAGCTTAGCGCTGAGACTAGCGTACGAAGAGCAGTATTTT. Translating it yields CASSLALRLAYEEQYF.

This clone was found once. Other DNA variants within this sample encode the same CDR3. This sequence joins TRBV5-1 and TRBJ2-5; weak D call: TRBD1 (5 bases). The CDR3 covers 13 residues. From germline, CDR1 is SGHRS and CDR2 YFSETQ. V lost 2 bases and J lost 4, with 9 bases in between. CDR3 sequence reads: CASSLTGRETQYF. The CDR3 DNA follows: TGCGCCAGCAGCTTAACAGGTCGAGAGACCCAGTACTTC.

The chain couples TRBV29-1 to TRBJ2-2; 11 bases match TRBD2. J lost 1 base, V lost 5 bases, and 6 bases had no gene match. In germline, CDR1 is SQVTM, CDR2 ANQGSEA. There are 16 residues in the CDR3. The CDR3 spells CSVFLLAGGNTGELFF. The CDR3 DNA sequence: TGCAGCGTTTTCCTTCTAGCGGGAGGGAACACCGGGGAGCTGTTTTTT.

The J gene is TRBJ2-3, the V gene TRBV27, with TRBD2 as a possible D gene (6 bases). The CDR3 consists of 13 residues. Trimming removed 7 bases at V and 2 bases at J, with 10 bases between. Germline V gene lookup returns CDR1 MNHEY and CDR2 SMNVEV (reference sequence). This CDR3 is CASIGGATDTQYF. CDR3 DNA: TGTGCCAGCATCGGAGGGGCCACAGATACGCAGTATTTT.